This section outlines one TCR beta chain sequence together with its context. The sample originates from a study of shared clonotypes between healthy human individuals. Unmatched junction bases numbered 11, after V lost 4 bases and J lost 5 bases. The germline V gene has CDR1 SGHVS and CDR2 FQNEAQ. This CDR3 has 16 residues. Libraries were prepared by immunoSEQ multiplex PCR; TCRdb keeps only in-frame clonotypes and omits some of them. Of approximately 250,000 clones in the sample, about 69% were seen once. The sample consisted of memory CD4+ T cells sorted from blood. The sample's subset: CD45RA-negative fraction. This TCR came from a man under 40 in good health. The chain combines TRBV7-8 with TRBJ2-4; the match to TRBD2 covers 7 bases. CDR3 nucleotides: TGTGCCAGCAGCTCCCAAACTAGCGTAGATCAAAACATTCAGTACTTC. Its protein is CASSSQTSVDQNIQYF.